The entry below describes one T cell receptor beta chain. Its antigen is as yet unknown. Repertoires were generated with immunoSEQ multiplex PCR, while TCRdb's copy carries only in-frame clones and drops some. The data show around 130,000 clones, 93% seen once. The data are from a study of T cell responses to AZD1222 COVID-19 vaccine. Findings of the study overall: The sample set comprised mostly white British donors with more females, and clonal diversity was possibly underestimated. None of the repertoires were sampled until the peak T cell response had passed.

The CDR3 totals 17 residues. The germline CDR1 and CDR2 sequences are SGHAT and FQNNGV. Trimming stripped 1 base from V and 2 bases from J, with 16 bases between. This receptor was obtained from an adult in good health. The J gene is TRBJ2-3, the V gene TRBV11-2; D gene unclear. Source: peripheral blood, taken on day 0 of AZD1222 vaccination. The CDR3 here is CASSLGGRTLSTDTQYF. The CDR3 nucleotides are TGTGCCAGCAGCTTAGGTGGGCGGACCCTCTCCACAGATACGCAGTATTTT.